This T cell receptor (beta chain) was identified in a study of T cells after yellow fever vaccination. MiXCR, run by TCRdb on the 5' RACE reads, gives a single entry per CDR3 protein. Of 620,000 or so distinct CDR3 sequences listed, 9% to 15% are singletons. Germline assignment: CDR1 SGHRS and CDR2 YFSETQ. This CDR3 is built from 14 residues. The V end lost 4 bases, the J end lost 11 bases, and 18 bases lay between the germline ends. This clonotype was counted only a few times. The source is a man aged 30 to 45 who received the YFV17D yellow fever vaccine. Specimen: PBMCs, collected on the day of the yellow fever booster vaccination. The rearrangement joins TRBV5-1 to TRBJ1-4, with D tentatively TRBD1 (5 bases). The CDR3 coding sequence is TGCGCCAGCAGCGATCCATCGGGGGATGCCAAACTGTTTTTT. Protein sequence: CASSDPSGDAKLFF.